This T cell receptor (beta chain) emerged from a study of blood T cell repertoires in COVID-19 (TCRdb year 2020). In terms of the full investigation: Collaborator samples came from the United States, Italy and Spain and covered acute and convalescent phases of COVID-19. The prospective study material was composed of cDNA or gDNA derived from T cells, B-cell-depleted T cells, or PBMCs. Subjects who had been exposed to COVID-19, were actively infected with it, or had recovered from it provided the deeply sampled blood TCRbeta repertoires that made up the dataset. The repertoires were made available in a free public database intended to serve as a resource for research on the immune response to SARS-CoV-2. The samples were drawn from two sources: the first 160 participants of the ongoing ImmuneRACE study, and 950 to 1,500 subjects contributed by 6 global collaborators. Nearly every sample came with metadata listing a de-identified subject ID, COVID-19 status, age in years and sex. Where available, HLA class I and class II types were taken from metadata supplied by the sample provider and were not determined by assay-based typing.

The study at large found these results: The quantity of clinical and demographic metadata differed by source and by participant and was supplied without curation.

TCRbeta CDR3 regions were amplified from genomic DNA by means of the immunoSEQ Assay, a bias-controlled multiplex PCR. Concerning the study's data processing: Nucleated cell counts per sample were estimated from amplification of reference gene primers within the assay. To quantify the absolute abundance of each unique TCRbeta CDR3 rearrangement, sequence reads were collapsed and filtered. For each sample, productive Simpson clonality was calculated as the square root of Simpson's diversity index over productive rearrangements. Drawn from immuneACCESS, this table holds only the in-frame rearrangements with V and J called that TCRdb kept. Clones are partly lost; checked studies trace under half to an unresolved V gene and leave the rest unexplained. The V and J calls and the clone size are those of that table, but D and trimming were determined from the DNA. The sample table holds approximately 230,000 clones, of which 85% to 90% were seen once. The ten biggest clones cover more than 1.5% of the sample.

Participants in the prospective study were aged about 18 to 100 years, lived in some 24 United States geographic areas, and enrolled through a virtual design. Cohort assignment in the prospective study relied on participant-reported clinical history from a screening survey and a study questionnaire. ImmuneRACE Cohort 3 recovered participants were defined by two consecutive negative NP/OP PCR tests, healthcare professional clearance, or symptom resolution. Each participant in the prospective study had whole blood, serum and a nasopharyngeal or oropharyngeal swab collected by mobile phlebotomists. Participants in the prospective study had the option to provide additional blood draws and questionnaires over an approximately 2-month period. Blood samples from the prospective study were shipped frozen or at room temperature prior to DNA extraction. CDR1 and CDR2 were assigned from the germline V gene (reference sequence) as MNHEY and SMNVEV. The junction shows trimming of 5 bases on V and 1 base on J, and the gene matches do not reach 3 bases of it. Its CDR3 holds 14 amino acids, cysteine through phenylalanine. Of all the DNA, just the CDR3 is kept, 42 bases in frame from base 1.

As to this clone: The antigen this receptor binds is unknown. The record has no base qualities; no much larger clone is one base away.

Sequencing used PBMCs or T cells enriched from blood (not recorded which). This receptor was obtained from a man in his forties who had recovered from COVID-19. This chain is built from TRBV27 and TRBJ2-7; 9 central nucleotides agree with TRBD2. The CDR3 reads CASSTGLASYEQYF. The nucleotide sequence is TGTGCCAGCAGTACAGGACTAGCGTCCTACGAGCAGTACTTC.